Each of the 12 T cell receptor beta chains below was sequenced from the same sample in a study of CD8+ T cells in alopecia areata. Extracted RNA was reverse transcribed, and the resulting cDNA served as sequencing template. Assay: immunoSEQ multiplex PCR; the TCRdb copy retains only in-frame clones and omits some. The sample shows over 85,000 clones, 41% of them seen only once. Sequencing input: CD4+ T cells sorted from blood. The source of these receptors is a human donor with alopecia areata.

The chain has TRBV30 and TRBJ2-7; D is unresolved. The germline V and J ends were trimmed by 2 bases and 0 bases, with 8 bases remaining between them. Per the germline V gene, CDR1 is GTSNPN and CDR2 is SVGIG (reference sequence). The CDR3 has 13 amino acids. As DNA, the CDR3 is TGTGCCTGGAGTAGGGCACCCTCCTACGAGCAGTACTTC. Protein: CAWSRAPSYEQYF.

V usage is TRBV7-2 and J usage is TRBJ2-7; 8 nucleotides align to TRBD2. J gave up 5 bases and V 4 bases, and 10 bases lay outside the gene matches. Germline V gene data show CDR1 as SGHTA and CDR2 as FQGNSA. This CDR3 has 15 residues. This chain's CDR3 is CASSSLAGPLNEQYF. The DNA for the CDR3 is TGTGCCAGCAGCTCCTTAGCGGGGCCCCTGAACGAGCAGTACTTC.

This chain connects TRBV19 to TRBJ2-1; D remains ambiguous. This CDR3 comprises 14 residues. V was pared by 5 bases and J by 8 bases, with 16 bases between. CDR1 LNHDA and CDR2 SQIVND come from the germline V gene (reference sequence). This CDR3 reads CASSPRTISYEQFF. In nucleotides, the CDR3 is TGTGCCAGTAGTCCGCGAACGATCTCGTATGAGCAGTTCTTC.

This clone was observed a few times. The chain is built from TRBV30 and TRBJ2-5; 9 bases are a match to TRBD2. The CDR3 totals 14 residues. V lost 6 bases, J lost 5 bases, and 10 bases stayed unmatched. CDR1 GTSNPN and CDR2 SVGIG come from the germline V gene (reference sequence). The CDR3 here is CACSFSGGGETQYF. The CDR3 DNA reads as TGTGCCTGTTCATTTAGCGGGGGCGGTGAGACCCAGTACTTC. Full variable domain (rest looked up from reference TRBV30 and TRBJ2-5): SQTIHQWPATLVQPVGSPLSLECTVEGTSNPNLYWYRQAAGRGLQLLFYSVGIGQISSEVPQNLSASRPQDRQFILSSKKLLLSDSGFYLCACSFSGGGETQYFGPGTRLLVL.

In its sample, this clone was seen a few times. The CDR3 here is CASMEQGISKQYF. The CDR3, as DNA: TGCGCCAGCATGGAACAGGGGATATCCAAGCAGTATTTT. This sequence joins TRBV5-1 and TRBJ2-3, with 7 bases identical to TRBD1. J lost 11 bases, V lost 6 bases, and 12 bases had no gene match. This CDR3 is built from 13 residues. From germline, CDR1 is SGHRS and CDR2 YFSETQ.

The J gene is TRBJ1-4, the V gene TRBV30; 8 bases are a match to TRBD1. Germline CDR1 is GTSNPN and CDR2 is SVGIG (reference sequence). The CDR3 spans 14 residues. V was clipped by 5 bases and J by 3 bases; unmatched bases: 5. In DNA form, the CDR3 reads TGTGCCTGGCGGCAGGGGGCACCTAATGAAAAACTGTTTTTT. It yields the protein CAWRQGAPNEKLFF. Looking up the rest from reference TRBV30 and TRBJ1-4 gives the full variable domain: SQTIHQWPATLVQPVGSPLSLECTVEGTSNPNLYWYRQAAGRGLQLLFYSVGIGQISSEVPQNLSASRPQDRQFILSSKKLLLSDSGFYLCAWRQGAPNEKLFFGSGTQLSVL.

There are a few counts of this clone. The V call is TRBV7-8, the J call TRBJ2-5; TRBD1 matches at 7 bases. The CDR3 length is 14 residues. Trimming took 5 bases from V and 5 from J; bases not matched to a gene: 8. CDR1 is SGHVS and CDR2 is FQNEAQ in the germline V gene. The CDR3 DNA reads TGTGCCAGCAGCCACAACAGGGGCCGGGAGACCCAGTACTTC. It specifies CASSHNRGRETQYF.

The chain couples TRBV5-1 to TRBJ2-7, with D maybe TRBD1 (6 bases). The CDR3 consists of 14 residues. Trimming removed 5 bases from V and 0 bases from J, with 12 bases in between. The germline V gene encodes CDR1 SGHRS and CDR2 YFSETQ. Here the CDR3 reads CASSPTGNSYEQYF. CDR3 coding DNA: TGCGCCAGCAGTCCCACAGGGAACTCCTACGAGCAGTACTTC.

The chain employs TRBV29-1 and TRBJ1-1; 7 nucleotides line up with TRBD1. Losses at the gene ends were 1 base for V and 10 bases for J; bases not matched to a gene: 6. The CDR3 runs 12 residues. CDR1 and CDR2 from the germline V gene are SQVTM and ANQGSEA. DNA of the CDR3: TGCAGCGTTGAAGTAAGCAGGGGGAGAGCTTTCTTT. Encoded protein: CSVEVSRGRAFF.

CDR3 in DNA: TGTGCCAGCAGCTTAGGAGGGGGCATTGGGGAGACCCAGTACTTC. Protein sequence: CASSLGGGIGETQYF. V usage is TRBV7-8 and J usage is TRBJ2-5, with 7 nucleotides matching TRBD1. Germline assignment: CDR1 SGHVS and CDR2 FQNEAQ. The length of the CDR3 is 15 residues. V trimming: 1 base; J trimming: 5 bases; junction bases outside the gene matches: 7. Complete variable domain (other parts from reference TRBV7-8 and TRBJ2-5): GAGVSQSPRYKVAKRGQDVALRCDPISGHVSLFWYQQALGQGPEFLTYFQNEAQLDKSGLPSDRFFAERPEGSVSTLKIQRTQQEDSAVYLCASSLGGGIGETQYFGPGTRLLVL.

This clone occurred a few times. The chain recombines TRBV5-6 with TRBJ2-7; no firm D call. Trimming left V 0 bases short and J 1 base short, with 20 bases between. CDR3 size: 18 residues. The V gene's germline CDR1 is SGHDT and CDR2 YYEEEE. The CDR3 spells CASSLVPGPLVRSYEQYF. CDR3 bases: TGTGCCAGCAGCTTGGTACCGGGCCCCCTGGTGAGGTCCTACGAGCAGTACTTC.

The chain recombines TRBV6-1 with TRBJ2-6; TRBD2 matches at 8 bases. There are 15 residues in the CDR3. CDR1 MNHNS and CDR2 SASEGT come from the germline V gene. J lost 0 bases, V lost 6 bases, and 1 base had no gene match. This CDR3 is CASRAGGSGANVLTF. CDR3 in DNA: TGTGCCAGCAGGGCGGGGGGCTCTGGGGCCAACGTCCTGACTTTC.